In this sample, the clone carrying this T cell receptor beta chain turned up many times. The data derive from a study of T cells after yellow fever vaccination. Each CDR3 protein gets one entry after TCRdb re-called the 5' RACE reads with MiXCR. The sample shows approximately 140,000 distinct CDR3 sequences, more than 6% of them seen only once. The CDR3 extends over 17 amino acids. J gave up 7 bases and V 5 bases, and 14 bases lay outside the gene matches. Germline V gene lookup returns CDR1 SGHRS and CDR2 YFSETQ. The V gene is TRBV5-1, the J gene TRBJ2-1; 11 bases fit TRBD2. This TCR came from a man aged 30-40 years who received the YFV17D yellow fever vaccine. This sample comprised CD4+ T cells sorted from PBMCs, obtained 5 days after the yellow fever booster vaccination. The CDR3 nucleotides read TGCGCCAGCAGTCGATCATTAGCGGGAGGGGGAGGAAATGAGCAGTTCTTC. Translating gives CASSRSLAGGGGNEQFF.